The T cell receptor beta chain described here comes from a study of OX40 agonist ivuxolimab in advanced cancers. Assay used: immunoSEQ multiplex PCR; TCRdb lists only in-frame clones, some missing. The repertoire includes 57,000 or so clones, 86% of them detected once, and under 3% sits in the top ten. Details on this clone: Its specificity is not known.

Study-wide findings and caveats: In CD8+ T cells, expanded clones were on average more numerous than in CD4+.

Trimming at V came to 3 bases and at J to 4 bases, leaving 7 bases not matched to a gene. Germline-derived CDR1 and CDR2 are KGHSH and LQKENI. The CDR3 runs 16 residues. The V gene is TRBV18, the J gene TRBJ1-2; 11 bases line up with TRBD1. The TCR originated in an adult with an advanced solid tumor such as melanoma, head and neck, liver or kidney cancer. The source material was CD4+ or CD8+ T cells sorted from blood, sampled in a trial of the OX40 agonist ivuxolimab. The CDR3 DNA sequence: TGTGCCAGCTCACCGGGACAGGGGGGAAGAGGCTATGGCTACACCTTC. Amino acid sequence: CASSPGQGGRGYGYTF.